This T cell receptor beta chain was captured in a study of shared clonotypes between healthy human individuals (dated by TCRdb to the early 2020s). Background on the whole study: A few men and two women, aged 18 to 49 years, made up the cohort. To increase sequencing depth and limit assay-specific biases, TCR repertoire library preparation and sequencing were carried out by different laboratories using diverse techniques. Per donor, three plates each were used for CD4 naive and CD4 memory, two for CD8 naive, and one for CD8 memory. Blood TCR repertoires of five healthy adults were deeply sequenced to estimate repertoire size and the extent of clonotype sharing between individuals. Each donor's leukapheresis produced roughly between about 0.9 and 9.5 billion PBMCs. Overall study results and their limits: Sampling was limited to blood, and TCR repertoires in tissue likely differ from TCR repertoires in blood. Pairwise subsampling indicated that sequencing depth was expected to affect the degree of clonotype sharing among donors. Naive subsets generally had larger estimated clonotype richness than memory subsets did. Clonotypes shared by all four sorted-subset donors showed higher generation probabilities than non-shared clonotypes. The small number of donors limited the genetic and exposure-history diversity represented. When a handful of donors were compared, the shared fraction of clonotypes was about 5.5% for naive CD4, more than 3% for naive CD8, more than 2% for memory CD4, and 0.4% for memory CD8. Even with the large sequencing depth, rarefaction of the sorted-subset datasets indicated that sequencing was incomplete.

Cut back by 1 base and 7 bases, the V and J ends lie 10 bases apart. The CDR3 numbers 13 residues from cysteine through phenylalanine. Of the read, only the CDR3 DNA is kept; its 39 bases are in frame from base 1. CDR1 and CDR2, per the germline V gene, are SGHTA and FQGNSA. As regards this clone: The specificity of this receptor is unknown. Within one base of it there is no much larger clone, and no base qualities were kept.

Using the deep immunoSEQ assay, multiplex PCR amplified TCR CDR3 regions from genomic DNA. Genomic DNA extracted from each cell subset was distributed evenly over all wells of several immunoSEQ 96-well plates, and each plate served as one replicate. For sorted subsets, approximately 200 ng of genomic DNA, equivalent to some 33,000 T cell genomes, went into each replicate PCR. Purified libraries were measured with a Qubit 3.0 fluorometer, size-checked on a Bioanalyzer 2100, and measured again with the KAPA Library Quantification kit. Every immunoSEQ 96-well plate was sequenced on a separate single-read 150-cycle Illumina NextSeq 550 flow cell. Per the original workflow: The immunoSEQ output contained only junctional sequences without quality scores, so filtering could not match that applied to full-length reads. To assign V/J genes and CDR3, sequences were annotated using PyIR, a Python wrapper for IgBLAST v1.9, with IMGT germline references. Reads were filtered out if the reads had weak V/J assignments (E-value above 1e-6), no CDR3, stop codons, out-of-frame junctions, or ambiguous translated residues. V3J clonotypes were defined as sequences sharing an identical inferred V gene, J gene, and CDR3 amino acid sequence. Percentage overlap between repertoires was calculated by dividing the number of shared unique clonotypes by the size of the smaller repertoire. Three approaches were used to assess repertoire richness: RTK rarefaction, the Chao1 estimator, and Recon v2.1 estimates of unobserved clonotypes. For all TCRbeta clonotypes obtained by the gDNA method from four donors, generation probabilities were computed with OLGA. In its TCRdb copy, this immuneACCESS table keeps in-frame sequences only and misses some clones. Where compared with another copy, unresolved V genes explain less than half of these, and the others have no known cause. V and J calls and clone size follow that table, whereas D and trimming were derived from the DNA. For this sample the table gives 950,000 to 1,300,000 clones, of which approximately 72% were detected only once. The ten top clones hold roughly 1.4% of the sample.

Donors were healthy HIV-negative adults with no recently reported acute infections or vaccinations. Every donor was a Caucasian adult residing in Nashville, Tennessee, USA. Magnetic negative selection was used to enrich CD4+ T cells, after which naive cells were positively selected on CD45RA and the negative fraction became the memory subset. Blood was obtained by leukapheresis, after which PBMCs were separated by Ficoll-Histopaque density gradient centrifugation and cryopreserved in liquid nitrogen vapor phase. Analytical flow cytometry was used to check the purity and quantity of every magnetically sorted T cell population. From each sorted fraction, genomic DNA was isolated and quantified by UV absorbance on a Nanodrop 2000c.

The receptor chain draws on TRBV7-2 and TRBJ1-1; the D segment could be TRBD1, given 5 matching bases. Sequenced input: memory CD4+ T cells sorted from blood. The sample's cell subset or site label, decoded: CD45RA-negative fraction. The receptor comes from a man aged 18-30 years in good health. The CDR3 amino acid sequence is: CASSLVYQGEAFF. DNA sequence: TGTGCCAGCAGCTTAGTGTATCAGGGTGAAGCTTTCTTT.